The clone carrying this TCR beta chain was found many times. These data are taken from a study of identical twins. After template switching added a universal primer site, the resulting cDNA carried unique molecular identifiers. TCRdb itself ran the 5' RACE reads through MiXCR, one entry per CDR3 protein. The sample includes roughly 350,000 distinct CDR3 sequences, 9% to 10% seen only once; the top ten take approximately 9.3%. The V end lost 6 bases, the J end lost 7 bases, and 13 bases lay between the germline ends. This CDR3 contains 13 residues. Germline-derived CDR1 and CDR2 are MNHEY and SVGAGI. This receptor was obtained from a woman in her forties or fifties in good health. The chain links TRBV6-5 to TRBJ1-5; a weak D match, TRBD1 (6 bases). Sequencing was done on a sample of naive T cells sorted from blood. The CDR3 coding sequence is TGTGCCAGCAGCAAAGGGGGGGCGCAGCCCCAGCATTTT. It translates to CASSKGGAQPQHF.